This T cell receptor beta chain emerged from a study of OX40 agonist ivuxolimab in advanced cancers. Study-wide context: Cancers in dose escalation were hepatocellular, melanoma, renal cell and head and neck.

Generated by immunoSEQ multiplex PCR, the TCRdb table keeps only in-frame clones and is missing some. This sample has 53,000 or so clones, with roughly 84% found just once. The TCR originated in an adult with an advanced solid tumor such as melanoma, head and neck, liver or kidney cancer. The starting material was CD4+ or CD8+ T cells sorted from blood, obtained in a trial of the OX40 agonist ivuxolimab.

CDR3 DNA: TGTGCCAGCAGCCCGGACGTCAATCAGCCCCAGCATTTT. It translates to CASSPDVNQPQHF. The chain is built from TRBV11-2 and TRBJ1-5; D unresolved. Deletions cut 5 bases from V and 3 bases from J, with 8 bases between. The CDR3 is made up of 13 amino acids. The V gene's germline CDR1 is SGHAT and CDR2 FQNNGV.